Following are 5 T cell receptor beta chains from one sample sequenced in a study of T cell responses to AZD1222 COVID-19 vaccine. Some clones are missing from TCRdb's copy, which holds only in-frame ones; the method was immunoSEQ multiplex PCR. Of tens of thousands of clones in the sample, roughly nine tenths are singletons; the top ten hold 5.2%. The source was peripheral blood, collected on day 0 of AZD1222 vaccination. The origin of the receptors is an adult in good health.

This clone was seen once. The chain carries TRBV27 and TRBJ1-5; perhaps TRBD1 as D (6 bases). Deletions cut 2 bases from V and 6 bases from J, with 11 bases between. Germline V gene lookup returns CDR1 MNHEY and CDR2 SMNVEV (reference sequence). This CDR3 spans 14 amino acids. The CDR3 region has the DNA TGTGCCAGCAGTTTAAGGGACAACAGTCAGCCCCAGCATTTT. Amino acids: CASSLRDNSQPQHF.

The gene calls are TRBV29-1 and TRBJ2-1; the D gene is possibly TRBD1 (6 bases). The CDR3 has 15 amino acids. CDR1 is SQVTM and CDR2 is ANQGSEA in the germline V gene. Between the trimmed V and J ends, which lost 6 bases and 0 bases, there was a span of 15 bases. For the CDR3, the DNA is TGCAGCGTACGGGCAGGGGTGTTCTCCTACAATGAGCAGTTCTTC. Translation: CSVRAGVFSYNEQFF.

The V call is TRBV2, the J call TRBJ1-1; weak D call: TRBD1 (5 bases). Germline loops: CDR1 SNHLY, CDR2 FYNNEI. CDR3 size: 12 residues. V was pared by 5 bases and J by 6 bases, with 10 bases between. The CDR3 nucleotides read TGTGCCAGCAGTCCAGGGTGGTCTGAAGCTTTCTTT. This gives the protein CASSPGWSEAFF.

The chain recombines TRBV28 with TRBJ1-5, with D tentatively TRBD1 (6 bases). CDR1 MDHEN and CDR2 SYDVKM come from the germline V gene. CDR3 size: 20 residues. With 3 bases removed from V and 3 bases from J, the gap between germline ends came to 27 bases. DNA of the CDR3: TGTGCCAGCAGTTTGGGGACGGTCAGGGGCAACTTCGGCGTCAATCAGCCCCAGCATTTT. It translates to CASSLGTVRGNFGVNQPQHF.

V gene TRBV10-3 combines with J gene TRBJ1-2; a possible D gene is TRBD1 (5 bases). Germline V gives CDR1 ENHRY, CDR2 SYGVKD. V gave up 6 bases and J gave up 2 bases, with 7 bases separating them. CDR3 length equals 12 residues. The DNA of the CDR3 is TGTGCCATCAGGGACACCAACTATGGCTACACCTTC. Translating it yields CAIRDTNYGYTF.